This T cell receptor (beta chain) derives from a study of pediatric ulcerative colitis. Study at large: Disease was pancolitis in six or seven and left-sided in two, histology-confirmed. Study findings and constraints: Substantially fewer templates came from a couple of patients' blood samples.

Sequenced by immunoSEQ multiplex PCR; TCRdb stores in-frame clones only, minus some. The data hold about 9,500 clones, with 80% to 90% observed a single time. Concerning this clone itself: Antigen: not known.

Per the germline V gene, CDR1 is SGHRS and CDR2 is YFSETQ. The V end was cut by 0 bases, the J end by 3 bases, with 7 bases between. The CDR3 loop spans 14 amino acids. The chain uses TRBV5-1 and TRBJ2-1; D gene ambiguous. The TCR comes from a girl aged 5 to 17 with moderate ulcerative colitis. Sequencing was performed on blood. The CDR3 region is CASSLGSLYNEQFF. The CDR3 DNA is TGCGCCAGCAGCTTGGGGTCGCTCTACAATGAGCAGTTCTTC.